These 19 T cell receptor beta chains came from one sample sequenced in a study of OX40 agonist ivuxolimab in advanced cancers. Only in-frame clones appear in the TCRdb table, and some are missing; sequencing was by immunoSEQ multiplex PCR. Of 35,000 to 40,000 clones in the sample, around 73% were seen once. Sequenced here: CD4+ or CD8+ T cells sorted from blood, sampled in a trial of the OX40 agonist ivuxolimab. These receptors were taken from an adult with an advanced solid tumor such as melanoma, head and neck, liver or kidney cancer.

The V gene is TRBV2, the J gene TRBJ2-2, with 9 bases matching TRBD2. Germline CDR1 reads SNHLY; CDR2 reads FYNNEI. V lost 7 bases, J lost 7 bases, and 10 bases stayed unmatched. The CDR3 contains 15 residues. The CDR3: CASKGSSGSGGELFF. The CDR3 bases are TGTGCCAGCAAGGGGAGTAGCGGGAGTGGCGGGGAGCTGTTTTTT. Using reference TRBV2 and TRBJ2-2 for the parts outside the CDR3, the full variable domain is EPEVTQTPSHQVTQMGQEVILRCVPISNHLYFYWYRQILGQKVEFLVSFYNNEISEKSEIFDDQFSVERPDGSNFTLKIRSTKLEDSAMYFCASKGSSGSGGELFFGEGSRLTVL.

The chain is built from TRBV4-1 and TRBJ1-6; TRBD1 is a possible D gene (6 bases). CDR1 is MGHRA, CDR2 YSYEKL, per germline. This CDR3 has 17 amino acids. Trimming took 1 base from V and 7 from J, leaving 17 bases between them. The CDR3 DNA reads as TGCGCCAGCAGCCAAGTAGTCCCAGGGGCGGCAAATTCACCCCTCCACTTT. It encodes CASSQVVPGAANSPLHF.

This clone was counted a few times. The J gene is TRBJ2-3, the V gene TRBV5-4, with TRBD2 matching 9 bases. Losses at the gene ends were 4 bases for V and 2 bases for J; bases not matched to a gene: 8. The CDR3 covers 16 residues. Germline CDR1 is SGHNT and CDR2 is YYREEE (reference sequence). This CDR3 is CASSMVSGRVTDTQYF. CDR3 in DNA: TGTGCCAGCAGCATGGTTAGCGGGAGAGTCACAGATACGCAGTATTTT.

This clone appeared a few times. The chain employs TRBV5-1 and TRBJ2-1; TRBD2 matches at 9 bases. The junction had 6 bases not matched to a gene; V was cut back by 2 bases and J by 0 bases. CDR1 and CDR2 (germline): SGHRS, YFSETQ. The length of the CDR3 is 17 residues. The CDR3 nucleotides are TGCGCCAGCAGCTTTGGGCTAGCGGGGAACTCCTACAATGAGCAGTTCTTC. Protein: CASSFGLAGNSYNEQFF.

This chain joins TRBV9 and TRBJ2-1; possible D gene TRBD2, 5 bases. The CDR3 totals 13 residues. Germline V gives CDR1 SGDLS, CDR2 YYNGEE. The V end was cut by 4 bases, the J end by 4 bases, with 9 bases between. The CDR3 sequence: CASSSSGYNEQFF. As DNA, the CDR3 is TGTGCCAGCAGCTCATCGGGGTACAATGAGCAGTTCTTC.

This clone appeared a single time. This chain uses TRBV14 with TRBJ2-1; 10 bases align to TRBD2. Germline CDR1 SGHDN, CDR2 FVKESK. The V segment lost 8 bases and the J segment 7 bases; nucleotides outside the gene matches: 8. CDR3 length: 14 amino acids. The chain's CDR3 is CASGLAGVRNEQFF. The DNA for the CDR3 is TGTGCCAGCGGCCTAGCGGGAGTAAGGAATGAGCAGTTCTTC.

This clone was seen only a few times. This chain links TRBV7-9 with TRBJ2-1; 12 bases map to TRBD2. V trimming: 2 bases; J trimming: 7 bases; junction bases outside the gene matches: 12. Germline V gene lookup returns CDR1 SEHNR and CDR2 FQNEAQ (reference sequence). The CDR3 consists of 18 residues. The CDR3 DNA follows: TGTGCCAGCAGCTTACCTATAAGACTAGCGGGAGCTGGTAATGAGCAGTTCTTC. Translating gives CASSLPIRLAGAGNEQFF.

This chain connects TRBV7-3 to TRBJ2-2, with TRBD1 matching over 7 bases. After removal of 5 bases from V and 2 bases from J, the junction contained 8 bases not matched to a gene. The germline gives CDR1 SGHTA, CDR2 FQGTGA. The CDR3 sequence is 16 residues long. The CDR3 DNA reads as TGTGCCAGCAGCACGACGGGACAGCGTAACACCGGGGAGCTGTTTTTT. Its translation is CASSTTGQRNTGELFF. Using reference TRBV7-3 and TRBJ2-2 for the parts outside the CDR3, the full variable domain is GAGVSQTPSNKVTEKGKYVELRCDPISGHTALYWYRQSLGQGPEFLIYFQGTGAADDSGLPNDRFFAVRPEGSVSTLKIQRTERGDSAVYLCASSTTGQRNTGELFFGEGSRLTVL.

The sample holds a few counts of this clone. The rearrangement links TRBV10-3 to TRBJ2-7; TRBD1 matches 10 bases. V was pared by 10 bases and J by 3 bases, with 9 bases of the junction left unmatched. Germline lookup yields CDR1 ENHRY and CDR2 SYGVKD. This CDR3 is built from 14 residues. The DNA of the CDR3 is TGTGCCACCCGGAGCGGGACAGGGGACTACGAGCAGTACTTC. It yields the protein CATRSGTGDYEQYF.

The chain employs TRBV9 and TRBJ1-1; D not certain. The V gene's germline CDR1 is SGDLS and CDR2 YYNGEE. CDR3 size: 14 residues. V lost 4 bases and J lost 0, with 10 bases in between. CDR3 nucleotides: TGTGCCAGCAGCATACACAAGATGAACACTGAAGCTTTCTTT. This gives the protein CASSIHKMNTEAFF.

This chain connects TRBV9 to TRBJ2-7, with 7 bases that match TRBD1. The ends lost 3 bases at V and 0 bases at J; junction bases unmatched: 6. The CDR3 sequence is 15 residues long. CDR1 is SGDLS, CDR2 YYNGEE, per germline. DNA for the CDR3: TGTGCCAGCAGCGACGATCGGGACAGCTCCTACGAGCAGTACTTC. Translated, it gives CASSDDRDSSYEQYF.

The V and J genes are TRBV18 and TRBJ2-1, with D maybe TRBD2 (6 bases). CDR1 is KGHSH, CDR2 LQKENI, per germline. V gave up 1 base and J gave up 5 bases, with 9 bases separating them. CDR3 length: 14 amino acids. The CDR3 region has the DNA TGTGCCAGCTCACCACGGGCGGGGAACAATGAGCAGTTCTTC. The encoded protein is CASSPRAGNNEQFF.

The V call is TRBV7-8, the J call TRBJ2-3; the D gene is possibly TRBD2 (6 bases). Germline CDR1 reads SGHVS; CDR2 reads FQNEAQ. This CDR3 spans 12 amino acids. The CDR3 loop reads CASGEDTDTQYF. CDR3 DNA sequence: TGTGCATCGGGGGAGGACACAGATACGCAGTATTTT.

This chain uses TRBV29-1 with TRBJ1-2; D is perhaps TRBD1 (6 bases). Per germline, CDR1 SQVTM and CDR2 ANQGSEA. This CDR3 region has 13 residues. The V and J ends lost 7 bases and 7 bases respectively, with 19 bases between them. CDR3 residues: CSGKVTGAFGYTF. The CDR3 coding sequence is TGCAGCGGAAAAGTAACGGGGGCATTTGGCTACACCTTC.

V and J are TRBV28 and TRBJ1-2; no reliable D call. The CDR3 is 13 amino acids. Trimming took off 5 bases at V and 4 bases at J, with 11 bases between the two ends. The germline gives CDR1 MDHEN, CDR2 SYDVKM. Here the CDR3 reads CASSQTSAYGYTF. Written as DNA, the CDR3 is TGTGCCAGCAGTCAAACCTCTGCCTATGGCTACACCTTC.

The chain has TRBV6-5 and TRBJ2-7; D not resolved. The CDR3 runs to 13 residues. Germline loops: CDR1 MNHEY, CDR2 SVGAGI. Trimming shortened V by 6 bases and J by 2 bases, and 11 bases separated the two germline ends. The CDR3 DNA follows: TGTGCCAGCAGAAAAGACGCTACCTACGAGCAGTACTTC. Its protein product is CASRKDATYEQYF.

The rearrangement uses TRBV7-3 and TRBJ2-6; D uncertain. CDR3 length equals 14 residues. Germline loops: CDR1 SGHTA, CDR2 FQGTGA. The V end lost 5 bases, the J end lost 4 bases, and 9 bases lay between the germline ends. CDR3 sequence reads: CASSPSAGANVLTF. CDR3 coding DNA: TGTGCCAGCAGCCCGTCTGCGGGGGCCAACGTCCTGACTTTC.

The chain has TRBV10-2 and TRBJ2-2, with D hard to call. Trimming cost V 7 bases and J 2 bases, with 5 bases left between them. The CDR3 runs to 12 residues. CDR1 and CDR2 from the germline V gene are WSHSY and SAAADI. The CDR3 nucleotides read TGCGCCAGCACCATTAACACCGGGGAGCTGTTTTTT. This codes for CASTINTGELFF.

This chain joins TRBV16 and TRBJ1-1, with 10 bases fitting TRBD1. The junction had 4 bases not matched to a gene; V was cut back by 0 bases and J by 3 bases. CDR3 length: 16 amino acids. The germline CDR1 and CDR2 sequences are KGHSY and FQNENV. CDR3 loop: CASSQSRTGGHTEAFF. The CDR3 DNA is TGTGCCAGCAGCCAATCCCGGACAGGGGGGCACACTGAAGCTTTCTTT.